This T cell receptor beta chain was documented in a study of blood T cell repertoires in COVID-19. Clones were read by immunoSEQ multiplex PCR, and TCRdb kept only the in-frame ones, dropping some. The sample contains about 200,000 clones, roughly 94% of which appear only once. Germline V gene data show CDR1 as MDHEN and CDR2 as SYDVKM. V dropped 5 bases and J dropped 8; count of bases not matched to a gene: 4. CDR3 length equals 14 residues. Sequencing used peripheral blood. This rearrangement joins TRBV28 to TRBJ2-3; 13 bases map to TRBD2. The sequence came from a man aged 25 to 45 with COVID-19, enrolled during active disease. The chain's CDR3 is CASSRTSGGATQYF. CDR3 bases: TGTGCCAGCAGTCGTACTAGCGGGGGGGCTACGCAGTATTTT.